This is a list of T cell receptor beta chains from one sample in a study of blood T cell repertoires in COVID-19. Sequenced by immunoSEQ multiplex PCR; TCRdb stores in-frame clones only, minus some. The table shows just over 250,000 clones, with roughly 80% occurring only once. Sequencing used PBMCs or T cells enriched from blood (not recorded which). These receptors were collected from a man under 40 with acute COVID-19. Each CDR3 is given with its conserved first and last residue. The order of the fields is J gene, clone size, V gene, D gene, CDR3 protein, CDR3 DNA. The D gene is left open where the match is weak. The size of a clone is reported for some rows only, either as once, few or many, or as a class for expanded clones.

j_gene: TRBJ2-2; abundance: -; v_gene: TRBV6-5; d_gene: -; CDR3aa: CASSSRDPTGELFF; CDR3nt: TGTGCCAGCAGTTCGCGGGATCCGACCGGGGAGCTGTTTTTT
j_gene: TRBJ1-3; abundance: -; v_gene: TRBV7-2; d_gene: -; CDR3aa: CASSLGRRNSGNTIYF; CDR3nt: TGTGCCAGCAGCTTAGGTCGGCGGAACTCTGGAAACACCATATATTTT
j_gene: TRBJ2-2; abundance: -; v_gene: TRBV5-6; d_gene: -; CDR3aa: CASSSDILELTGELFF; CDR3nt: TGTGCCAGCAGTTCGGACATACTCGAATTAACCGGGGAGCTGTTTTTT
j_gene: TRBJ2-5; abundance: -; v_gene: TRBV27; d_gene: TRBD2; CDR3aa: CASSLFGGDASFSETQYF; CDR3nt: TGTGCCAGCAGTTTATTCGGGGGGGACGCTAGTTTCTCGGAGACCCAGTACTTC
j_gene: TRBJ1-4; abundance: -; v_gene: TRBV29-1; d_gene: TRBD1; CDR3aa: CSVGLLQGLNEKLFF; CDR3nt: TGCAGCGTGGGCCTCCTACAGGGGCTTAATGAAAAACTGTTTTTT
j_gene: TRBJ2-2; abundance: -; v_gene: TRBV6-5; d_gene: -; CDR3aa: CASRRDTTTGELFF; CDR3nt: TGTGCCAGCAGAAGGGACACCACAACCGGGGAGCTGTTTTTT
j_gene: TRBJ2-1; abundance: -; v_gene: TRBV5-4; d_gene: -; CDR3aa: CASSVLGGEQFF; CDR3nt: TGTGCCAGCAGCGTGCTCGGGGGTGAGCAGTTCTTC
j_gene: TRBJ1-6; abundance: -; v_gene: TRBV7-3; d_gene: TRBD1; CDR3aa: CASSQGTAGNSPLHF; CDR3nt: TGTGCCAGCAGCCAAGGGACAGCCGGTAATTCACCCCTCCACTTT
j_gene: TRBJ2-5; abundance: few; v_gene: TRBV4-1; d_gene: TRBD2; CDR3aa: CASSQELAGGPRETQYF; CDR3nt: TGCGCCAGCAGCCAAGAACTAGCGGGGGGGCCCCGTGAGACCCAGTACTTC
j_gene: TRBJ1-2; abundance: once; v_gene: TRBV6-4; d_gene: TRBD1; CDR3aa: CASSDPLQGGYGYTF; CDR3nt: TGTGCCAGCAGTGACCCCTTACAGGGGGGATATGGCTACACCTTC
j_gene: TRBJ1-1; abundance: -; v_gene: TRBV5-4; d_gene: -; CDR3aa: CASSFWGLNTEAFF; CDR3nt: TGTGCCAGCAGCTTCTGGGGACTCAACACTGAAGCTTTCTTT
j_gene: TRBJ1-1; abundance: -; v_gene: TRBV6-4; d_gene: -; CDR3aa: CASEPSGHIPGDTEAFF; CDR3nt: TGTGCCAGCGAGCCCTCAGGACACATCCCTGGGGACACTGAAGCTTTCTTT
j_gene: TRBJ2-3; abundance: -; v_gene: TRBV15; d_gene: -; CDR3aa: CATSRQGTDTQYF; CDR3nt: TGTGCCACCAGCAGACAGGGCACAGATACGCAGTATTTT
j_gene: TRBJ1-1; abundance: -; v_gene: TRBV4-1; d_gene: -; CDR3aa: CASSQEGDIYTEAFF; CDR3nt: TGCGCCAGCAGCCAAGAGGGGGACATCTACACTGAAGCTTTCTTT
j_gene: TRBJ2-4; abundance: -; v_gene: TRBV19; d_gene: TRBD1; CDR3aa: CASTTGVGKNIQYF; CDR3nt: TGTGCCAGTACCACAGGGGTAGGCAAAAACATTCAGTACTTC
j_gene: TRBJ1-2; abundance: -; v_gene: TRBV9; d_gene: -; CDR3aa: CASSSSSRHYGYTF; CDR3nt: TGTGCCAGCAGCTCCAGCTCCAGGCACTATGGCTACACCTTC
j_gene: TRBJ1-4; abundance: -; v_gene: TRBV16; d_gene: -; CDR3aa: CASSQGPYELFF; CDR3nt: TGTGCCAGCAGCCAGGGCCCCTACGAACTGTTTTTT
j_gene: TRBJ2-3; abundance: -; v_gene: TRBV4-2; d_gene: -; CDR3aa: CASSQGEVRDTQYF; CDR3nt: TGTGCCAGCAGCCAAGGCGAGGTCCGAGATACGCAGTATTTT
j_gene: TRBJ1-1; abundance: -; v_gene: TRBV9; d_gene: -; CDR3aa: CASSPRVGTGHTEAFF; CDR3nt: TGTGCCAGCAGCCCTCGGGTTGGTACAGGGCACACTGAAGCTTTCTTT
j_gene: TRBJ2-1; abundance: -; v_gene: TRBV7-6; d_gene: -; CDR3aa: CASSLGVLSSYNEQFF; CDR3nt: TGTGCCAGCAGCTTGGGCGTTCTAAGCTCCTACAATGAGCAGTTCTTC
j_gene: TRBJ2-1; abundance: -; v_gene: TRBV4-2; d_gene: TRBD2; CDR3aa: CASSQVMLAADNEQFF; CDR3nt: TGTGCCAGCAGCCAAGTGATGCTAGCGGCCGACAATGAGCAGTTCTTC
j_gene: TRBJ2-5; abundance: -; v_gene: TRBV5-1; d_gene: -; CDR3aa: CASSLDSASFYETQYF; CDR3nt: TGTGCCAGCAGCTTGGATAGTGCTAGCTTTTACGAGACCCAGTACTTC
j_gene: TRBJ1-2; abundance: once; v_gene: TRBV29-1; d_gene: -; CDR3aa: CSVEVLIRTGNGYTF; CDR3nt: TGCAGCGTTGAAGTCCTTATCCGAACAGGGAACGGCTACACCTTC
j_gene: TRBJ1-4; abundance: -; v_gene: TRBV30; d_gene: -; CDR3aa: CAWSGGTTNEKLFF; CDR3nt: TGTGCCTGGAGTGGAGGGACAACTAATGAAAAACTGTTTTTT
j_gene: TRBJ2-3; abundance: -; v_gene: TRBV6-5; d_gene: -; CDR3aa: CARNIPAGTDTQYF; CDR3nt: TGTGCCAGGAACATTCCGGCGGGCACAGATACGCAGTATTTT
j_gene: TRBJ1-2; abundance: -; v_gene: TRBV13; d_gene: -; CDR3aa: CASKTEGWDYGYTF; CDR3nt: TGTGCCAGCAAAACGGAGGGATGGGACTATGGCTACACCTTC
j_gene: TRBJ2-1; abundance: -; v_gene: TRBV25-1; d_gene: TRBD2; CDR3aa: CASSESGGRGTNEQFF; CDR3nt: TGTGCCAGCAGTGAATCGGGCGGGAGGGGAACCAATGAGCAGTTCTTC
j_gene: TRBJ1-3; abundance: -; v_gene: TRBV5-1; d_gene: -; CDR3aa: CASSTLSGNTIYF; CDR3nt: TGTGCCAGCAGTACTCTCTCTGGAAACACCATATATTTT
j_gene: TRBJ2-3; abundance: -; v_gene: TRBV28; d_gene: TRBD2; CDR3aa: CASRMTSGGAYTQYF; CDR3nt: TGTGCCAGCAGAATGACTAGCGGGGGGGCATATACGCAGTATTTT
j_gene: TRBJ2-3; abundance: many; v_gene: TRBV4-1; d_gene: TRBD2; CDR3aa: CAVPARDYYTDTQYF; CDR3nt: TGCGCCGTCCCCGCCCGGGACTACTACACAGATACGCAGTATTTT
j_gene: TRBJ2-3; abundance: -; v_gene: TRBV19; d_gene: TRBD2; CDR3aa: CASSTGGTSGQRVTQYF; CDR3nt: TGTGCCAGTAGTACCGGGGGGACTAGCGGGCAGCGGGTTACGCAGTATTTT
j_gene: TRBJ2-5; abundance: -; v_gene: TRBV18; d_gene: -; CDR3aa: CASSRDSTSQETQYF; CDR3nt: TGTGCCAGCTCACGGGATTCAACTAGCCAAGAGACCCAGTACTTC
j_gene: TRBJ2-2; abundance: -; v_gene: TRBV5-1; d_gene: -; CDR3aa: CASSLKGIMRELFF; CDR3nt: TGCGCCAGCAGCTTGAAGGGGATCATGAGGGAGCTGTTTTTT
j_gene: TRBJ2-3; abundance: -; v_gene: TRBV12-5; d_gene: TRBD1; CDR3aa: CASGYGETGARAAQYF; CDR3nt: TGTGCTAGTGGCTACGGGGAAACAGGGGCTCGCGCCGCGCAGTATTTT
j_gene: TRBJ1-1; abundance: -; v_gene: TRBV18; d_gene: -; CDR3aa: CASSPRGGVNTEAFF; CDR3nt: TGTGCCAGCTCACCACGGGGGGGAGTGAACACTGAAGCTTTCTTT
j_gene: TRBJ1-2; abundance: -; v_gene: TRBV28; d_gene: TRBD1; CDR3aa: CASSLTLLETGANYGYTF; CDR3nt: TGTGCCAGCAGTTTAACCCTCCTTGAGACAGGGGCCAACTATGGCTACACCTTC
j_gene: TRBJ1-1; abundance: -; v_gene: TRBV9; d_gene: TRBD1; CDR3aa: CASSAYRGTNTEAFF; CDR3nt: TGTGCCAGCAGCGCCTACAGGGGGACGAACACTGAAGCTTTCTTT
j_gene: TRBJ1-5; abundance: -; v_gene: TRBV5-5; d_gene: -; CDR3aa: CASSLVPVPNQPQHF; CDR3nt: TGTGCCAGCAGCTTGGTTCCAGTCCCAAATCAGCCCCAGCATTTT
j_gene: TRBJ2-3; abundance: -; v_gene: TRBV19; d_gene: -; CDR3aa: CASSIQALSTDTQYF; CDR3nt: TGTGCCAGTAGTATCCAGGCTCTTAGCACAGATACGCAGTATTTT
j_gene: TRBJ2-1; abundance: -; v_gene: TRBV5-6; d_gene: TRBD1; CDR3aa: CASSLPGQLNNEQFF; CDR3nt: TGTGCCAGCAGCCTACCGGGACAGCTGAACAATGAGCAGTTCTTC
j_gene: TRBJ1-1; abundance: -; v_gene: TRBV14; d_gene: -; CDR3aa: CASSRLGQGKSEAFF; CDR3nt: TGTGCCAGCAGCAGACTCGGGCAGGGGAAATCTGAAGCTTTCTTT
j_gene: TRBJ2-1; abundance: -; v_gene: TRBV9; d_gene: TRBD2; CDR3aa: CASSVGGRAVDEQFF; CDR3nt: TGTGCCAGCAGCGTAGGCGGGAGGGCCGTCGATGAGCAGTTCTTC
j_gene: TRBJ1-1; abundance: once; v_gene: TRBV7-8; d_gene: -; CDR3aa: CASSVAPTGMNTEAFF; CDR3nt: TGTGCCAGCAGCGTAGCGCCGACAGGAATGAACACTGAAGCTTTCTTT
j_gene: TRBJ2-3; abundance: -; v_gene: TRBV7-2; d_gene: TRBD1; CDR3aa: CASSLRRGLPDTQYF; CDR3nt: TGTGCCAGCAGCTTGCGTAGGGGGCTACCAGATACGCAGTATTTT
j_gene: TRBJ1-1; abundance: once; v_gene: TRBV5-5; d_gene: -; CDR3aa: CASSLGDLDTEAFF; CDR3nt: TGTGCCAGCAGCTTAGGGGATCTGGACACTGAAGCTTTCTTT
j_gene: TRBJ1-4; abundance: -; v_gene: TRBV5-8; d_gene: -; CDR3aa: CASSWAGATNEKLFF; CDR3nt: TGTGCCAGCAGCTGGGCCGGCGCAACTAATGAAAAACTGTTTTTT
j_gene: TRBJ2-2; abundance: few; v_gene: TRBV27; d_gene: -; CDR3aa: CASSPSRAAGELFF; CDR3nt: TGTGCCAGCAGTCCGTCGAGGGCGGCCGGGGAGCTGTTTTTT
j_gene: TRBJ1-6; abundance: -; v_gene: TRBV9; d_gene: -; CDR3aa: CASSVDGSVSPLHF; CDR3nt: TGTGCCAGCAGCGTAGATGGGAGTGTTTCACCCCTCCACTTT
j_gene: TRBJ1-1; abundance: -; v_gene: TRBV3-1/TRBV3-2; d_gene: TRBD1; CDR3aa: CASSRSDRDIIAFF; CDR3nt: TGTGCCAGCAGCCGATCCGACAGGGACATAATCGCTTTCTTT